This passage covers 24 T cell receptor beta chains from one sample sequenced in a study of cytomegalovirus exposure and HLA in healthy donors. The protocol was immunoSEQ multiplex PCR, while the TCRdb copy is restricted to in-frame clones and leaves out a portion. The sample yields approximately 160,000 clones, 91% seen once. The sample consisted of PBMCs. Receptors originate from a woman aged 18-29 years in good health and CMV-seropositive.

The rearrangement links TRBV6-4 to TRBJ2-7, with 9 bases matching TRBD2. Germline CDR1 MRHNA, CDR2 SNTAGT. The CDR3 has 15 amino acids. J gave up 0 bases and V 7 bases, and 7 bases lay outside the gene matches. CDR3 region: CASMSSGTASYEQYF. Here the CDR3 DNA reads TGTGCCAGCATGTCTAGCGGGACCGCCTCCTACGAGCAGTACTTC.

The rearrangement joins TRBV7-2 to TRBJ2-7, with 7 bases lining up with TRBD2. The length of the CDR3 is 14 residues. Germline V gene lookup returns CDR1 SGHTA and CDR2 FQGNSA. Trimming took 0 bases from V and 3 from J; bases not matched to a gene: 2. CDR3 protein: CASSLAGGSYEQYF. The CDR3 nucleotides are TGTGCCAGCAGCTTAGCGGGGGGGAGCTACGAGCAGTACTTC.

The chain is built from TRBV27 and TRBJ1-4; D is unresolved. Between the trimmed V and J ends, which lost 1 base and 4 bases, there was a span of 7 bases. Germline assignment: CDR1 MNHEY and CDR2 SMNVEV (reference sequence). CDR3 length: 14 amino acids. CDR3 loop: CASSLLGVNEKLFF. Written as DNA, the CDR3 is TGTGCCAGCAGTTTATTAGGAGTTAATGAAAAACTGTTTTTT.

This rearrangement joins TRBV28 to TRBJ2-1; 7 bases are a match to TRBD2. The CDR3 loop spans 13 amino acids. With V trimmed by 10 bases and J by 6 bases, 9 bases remained unmatched. The germline CDR1 and CDR2 sequences are MDHEN and SYDVKM. CDR3 sequence reads: CATAKLAFNEQFF. CDR3 in DNA: TGTGCCACCGCCAAACTAGCGTTCAATGAGCAGTTCTTC.

The rearrangement joins TRBV15 to TRBJ2-7; D may be TRBD2 (6 bases). Germline CDR1 is LNHNV and CDR2 is YYDKDF (reference sequence). The CDR3 loop spans 13 amino acids. V shed 3 bases and J shed 4 bases, with 10 bases lying between them. CDR3 sequence (DNA): TGTGCCACCAGCAGGCCGGGACTGTACGAGCAGTACTTC. Its protein is CATSRPGLYEQYF.

This clone has a handful of counts. The V call is TRBV5-6, the J call TRBJ1-2; D might be TRBD1 (5 bases). Germline V CDR1 and CDR2: SGHDT, YYEEEE. V dropped 2 bases and J dropped 5 bases, with 16 bases sitting between them. The CDR3 consists of 15 residues. The CDR3 region has the DNA TGTGCCAGCAGCTTCGAGGAGGGGATCCCTTATGGCTACACCTTC. It specifies CASSFEEGIPYGYTF.

The genes are TRBV28 and TRBJ2-7; 7 bases are a match to TRBD2. Germline CDR1 and CDR2: MDHEN and SYDVKM. The CDR3 extends over 16 amino acids. Trimming removed 4 bases from V and 4 bases from J; junction bases left unmatched: 13. CDR3 in DNA: TGTGCCAGCAGTTCCTATCTCTGGGGCGGGAGTTACGAGCAGTACTTC. Amino acid sequence: CASSSYLWGGSYEQYF.

The chain joins TRBV5-8 to TRBJ1-1; TRBD1 agrees at 9 bases. This CDR3 spans 14 amino acids. The V gene's germline CDR1 is SGHTS and CDR2 YDEGEE. V was pared by 4 bases and J by 3 bases, with 4 bases of the junction left unmatched. This CDR3 reads CASSTGQGYTEAFF. In nucleotides, the CDR3 is TGTGCCAGCAGCACGGGACAGGGCTACACTGAAGCTTTCTTT.

V usage is TRBV6-1 and J usage is TRBJ1-3; 7 bases are shared with TRBD1. The V gene end was trimmed by 1 base and the J gene end by 0 bases; junction bases not matched to a gene: 3. CDR3 length: 16 residues. Germline V lookup: CDR1 MNHNS, CDR2 SASEGT. The CDR3 region has the DNA TGTGCCAGCAGTGAAGGGACAGGTTTCTCTGGAAACACCATATATTTT. Protein sequence: CASSEGTGFSGNTIYF.

This chain joins TRBV5-1 and TRBJ2-3; D is possibly TRBD1 (5 bases). This CDR3 has 16 amino acids. V was trimmed by 3 bases and J by 0 bases, leaving 14 bases between them. The V gene's germline CDR1 is SGHRS and CDR2 YFSETQ. The CDR3 DNA is TGCGCCAGCAGCTCCCGTGGGGCCGAGAGCACAGATACGCAGTATTTT. Encoded protein: CASSSRGAESTDTQYF.

The chain combines TRBV6-1 with TRBJ2-1; the match to TRBD1 covers 9 bases. Germline-derived CDR1 and CDR2 are MNHNS and SASEGT. Unmatched junction bases numbered 14, after V lost 2 bases and J lost 9 bases. This CDR3 is built from 17 residues. In DNA, the CDR3 is TGTGCCAGCAGTGAATACTTTGGGACAGGGCCAACGGCTGAGCAGTTCTTC. Translating it yields CASSEYFGTGPTAEQFF.

This chain connects TRBV30 to TRBJ2-7; TRBD2 matches 7 bases. The CDR3 sequence is 16 residues long. Germline-derived CDR1 and CDR2 are GTSNPN and SVGIG (reference sequence). J lost 2 bases, V lost 0 bases, and 10 bases had no gene match. In nucleotides, the CDR3 is TGTGCCTGGAGTGTAGCGGGGTCCCTGTCCCCCTACGAGCAGTACTTC. The encoded protein is CAWSVAGSLSPYEQYF.

This chain connects TRBV5-6 to TRBJ1-2; 10 nucleotides match TRBD1. Trimming at V came to 4 bases and at J to 5 bases, leaving 11 bases not matched to a gene. Germline V gene data show CDR1 as SGHDT and CDR2 as YYEEEE. The CDR3 consists of 16 residues. The CDR3 DNA reads TGTGCCAGCAGCCTCCAACCTTGGACAGGGGGATATGGCTACACCTTC. Its protein is CASSLQPWTGGYGYTF.

The chain recombines TRBV7-8 with TRBJ2-1; D might be TRBD2 (7 bases). This CDR3 has 16 amino acids. The V gene lost 2 bases and the J gene lost 4 bases, with 15 bases spanning the gap. Germline V gene sequence: CDR1 SGHVS, CDR2 FQNEAQ. The CDR3 sequence is CASSLYAGAVYNEQFF. CDR3 bases: TGTGCCAGCAGCTTATATGCGGGGGCAGTTTACAATGAGCAGTTCTTC.

J is TRBJ2-7 and V is TRBV7-2; 8 nucleotides line up with TRBD2. Germline V lookup: CDR1 SGHTA, CDR2 FQGNSA. This CDR3 region has 15 residues. Trimming at V came to 3 bases and at J to 3 bases, leaving 7 bases not matched to a gene. CDR3: CASSFAAGVGYEQYF. The DNA for the CDR3 is TGTGCCAGCAGCTTCGCAGCGGGAGTTGGCTACGAGCAGTACTTC.

The gene calls are TRBV5-6 and TRBJ1-3; D is unclear. Between the trimmed V and J ends, which lost 5 bases and 2 bases, there was a span of 8 bases. This CDR3 is built from 13 residues. The V gene's germline CDR1 is SGHDT and CDR2 YYEEEE. As DNA, the CDR3 is TGTGCCAGCAGGACGGCGGCTGGAAACACCATATATTTT. Translated: CASRTAAGNTIYF. The complete variable domain, with remaining parts taken from reference TRBV5-6 and TRBJ1-3, reads DAGVTQSPTHLIKTRGQQVTLRCSPKSGHDTVSWYQQALGQGPQFIFQYYEEEERQRGNFPDRFSGHQFPNYSSELNVNALLLGDSALYLCASRTAAGNTIYFGEGSWLTVV.

The genes are TRBV10-3 and TRBJ1-3; no definite D call. V lost 4 bases, J lost 0 bases, and 7 bases lay in between. The germline V gene has CDR1 ENHRY and CDR2 SYGVKD. The CDR3 totals 14 residues. The DNA of the CDR3 is TGTGCCATCAGTGCGGTGAACTCTGGAAACACCATATATTTT. This sequence encodes CAISAVNSGNTIYF.

The chain is built from TRBV4-2 and TRBJ1-5, with D possibly being TRBD1 (5 bases). V lost 4 bases and J lost 3, with 10 bases in between. This CDR3 comprises 14 residues. Germline-derived CDR1 and CDR2 are LGHNA and YNFKEQ. The CDR3 nucleotides are TGTGCCAGCAGCCCAGGACACCTCAATCAGCCCCAGCATTTT. Translated, it gives CASSPGHLNQPQHF.

The chain links TRBV28 to TRBJ2-4, with D possibly being TRBD2 (5 bases). The CDR3 totals 15 residues. V was pared by 3 bases and J by 4 bases, with 13 bases between. Germline loops: CDR1 MDHEN, CDR2 SYDVKM. CDR3 sequence (DNA): TGTGCCAGCAGTTTTGAGGGATCGGCAAAAAACATTCAGTACTTC. Protein sequence: CASSFEGSAKNIQYF.

CDR3 residues: CASSVEPSRTDTQYF. The DNA of the CDR3 is TGTGCCAGCAGCGTAGAACCCTCTAGAACAGATACGCAGTATTTT. The V call is TRBV7-2, the J call TRBJ2-3; D uncertain. V lost 5 bases to trimming and J lost 3 bases, with 15 bases between them. The CDR3 length is 15 residues. CDR1 is SGHTA, CDR2 FQGNSA, per germline.

The chain has TRBV7-9 and TRBJ2-2, with D hard to call. CDR1 and CDR2 (germline): SEHNR, FQNEAQ (reference sequence). This CDR3 comprises 14 residues. V was shortened by 5 bases and J by 1 base, with 8 bases between the two germline ends. The CDR3 is CASSLAMNTGELFF. The DNA for the CDR3 is TGTGCCAGCAGCCTTGCGATGAACACCGGGGAGCTGTTTTTT.

The gene calls are TRBV19 and TRBJ2-7; 10 bases align to TRBD1. The CDR3 is 14 residues long. The junction had 4 bases not matched to a gene; V was cut back by 6 bases and J by 2 bases. The germline gives CDR1 LNHDA, CDR2 SQIVND (reference sequence). The CDR3 spells CASSPGTGAYEQYF. The CDR3 nucleotides are TGTGCCAGTAGCCCCGGGACAGGGGCCTACGAGCAGTACTTC.

This chain uses TRBV11-2 with TRBJ2-7; maybe TRBD1 (5 bases). The V end was cut by 4 bases, the J end by 2 bases, with 15 bases between. The V gene's germline CDR1 is SGHAT and CDR2 FQNNGV. There are 15 residues in the CDR3. CDR3 protein: CASSSLAGLTYEQYF. CDR3 nucleotide sequence: TGTGCCAGCAGCTCCCTGGCAGGGTTGACCTACGAGCAGTACTTC.

The chain combines TRBV11-2 with TRBJ1-6, with 9 bases aligning to TRBD1. The CDR3 has 16 amino acids. Trimming cost V 5 bases and J 6 bases; bases outside gene matches: 8. From germline, CDR1 is SGHAT and CDR2 FQNNGV. CDR3 in DNA: TGTGCCAGCAGCCTTTCGACGACAGGGGGTAATTCACCCCTCCACTTT. Protein product: CASSLSTTGGNSPLHF.